This T cell receptor beta chain originates from a study of cytomegalovirus exposure and HLA in healthy donors. The study, taken as a whole, reports: The authors reported that TCR beta sequences could predict HLA-A and HLA-B alleles. These predictions were accurate for most subjects in the first cohort. Sequence variants that were highly shared formed a cluster that was likely a sequencing artifact. Analyses of presence and absence presupposed an approximately uniform sequencing depth across donors.

Primers included in the PCR were 60 Vbeta and 13 Jbeta primers. Data came from immunoSEQ multiplex PCR; TCRdb stores just in-frame clones and leaves some out. The sample shows approximately 110,000 clones, roughly three quarters of them seen only once. Comments on this clone: Its specificity is not known.

There are 14 residues in the CDR3. Unmatched junction bases numbered 9, after V lost 5 bases and J lost 7 bases. Germline V CDR1 and CDR2: MDHEN, SYDVKM. The chain combines TRBV28 with TRBJ2-7, with 9 bases lining up with TRBD1. This clonotype originated in a man aged 40-55 years in good health and CMV-seropositive. Sequenced input: PBMCs. CDR3 nucleotide sequence: TGTGCCAGCAGTCCGATTGGGACAGGGCAGGAGCAGTACTTC. Its translation is CASSPIGTGQEQYF.